The clone carrying this T cell receptor beta chain was counted only a few times. No antigen is known for it. V lost 0 bases and J 2 bases, leaving 7 bases between the germline ends. Per the germline V gene, CDR1 is LGHNA and CDR2 is YNFKEQ. CDR3 size: 14 residues. This record comes from a study of cytomegalovirus exposure and HLA in healthy donors. Study-wide results and caveats: In an earlier analysis, in approximately 570 donors, most V segments appeared productive either ~90% or ~30% of the time.

This cohort consisted of healthy bone marrow donors. The PCR contained 60 Vbeta and 13 Jbeta primers. Per the study methods: Approximately 9.9 million shared chains were among the roughly 80 million unique TCR beta chains that a later analysis counted. Libraries were prepared by immunoSEQ multiplex PCR; TCRdb keeps only in-frame clonotypes and omits some of them. V and J calls and clone size are given by that table; D and trimming were obtained from the DNA. The repertoire holds 150,000 to 200,000 clones, 68% seen once, with about 3% in the top ten. The sequenced sample was PBMCs. This sequence originates from a middle-aged woman in good health and CMV-seropositive. The gene calls are TRBV4-2 and TRBJ2-5, with D possibly being TRBD2 (5 bases). CDR3 amino acids: CASSQDTGQETQYF. The CDR3 bases are TGTGCCAGCAGCCAAGATACGGGACAAGAGACCCAGTACTTC.